The 3 T cell receptor beta chains listed next were all sequenced from one sample in a study of identical twins (dated by TCRdb to 2016 to 2017). Libraries were built with 5' RACE. Sequenced on an Illumina HiSeq 2000. TCRdb redid the processing of the public reads, applying fastp at Q25 and MiXCR, and retained in-frame beta chains. Each entry merges the rows of one CDR3 protein and shows their most common DNA and genes. The sample profile shows roughly 750,000 distinct CDR3 sequences; about 20% of them were found once. The leading ten clones occupy 4% to 5.5% of the sample. This same sample was also taken into another study, of T cells expressing NK-cell markers.

Sequencing was done on a sample of PBMCs. The receptors originated from a woman aged 18-30 years in good health.

The rearrangement links TRBV5-1 to TRBJ2-3; D gene uncertain. Germline V lookup: CDR1 SGHRS, CDR2 YFSETQ. The CDR3 has 15 amino acids. Trimming pared 4 bases from V and 2 bases from J, leaving 14 bases between. CDR3 coding DNA: TGCGCCAGCAGCCCTGGGGTCATTCTCACAGATACGCAGTATTTT. It translates to CASSPGVILTDTQYF.

This chain joins TRBV6-2 or TRBV6-3 and TRBJ2-7, with 7 bases lining up with TRBD1. Germline V gives CDR1 MNHEY, CDR2 SVGEGT. Unmatched junction bases numbered 12, after V lost 6 bases and J lost 4 bases. CDR3 size: 15 residues. CDR3 residues: CASRSTRQGPYEQYF. In DNA form, the CDR3 reads TGTGCCAGCAGATCTACTAGACAGGGACCATACGAGCAGTACTTC.

A few counts support this clonotype. This chain uses TRBV14 with TRBJ2-2, with unresolved D. Germline V gene lookup returns CDR1 SGHDN and CDR2 FVKESK. This CDR3 region has 14 residues. V gave up 5 bases and J gave up 0 bases, with 7 bases separating them. The CDR3 region is CASSSRPNTGELFF. The CDR3 coding sequence is TGTGCCAGCAGCAGTAGGCCGAACACCGGGGAGCTGTTTTTT.